Presented here are 28 T cell receptor beta chains from one specimen sequenced in a study of STAT3 mutations in large granular lymphocyte leukemia. General observations from the study: Every T-LGLL patient had at least one immunodominant TCRbeta clonotype.

TCRdb keeps only in-frame clones here, not all; method: immunoSEQ multiplex PCR. This table holds over 30,000 clones, about 88% found once. No antigen has been identified for these receptors. The sequencing input was PBMCs. The receptors derive from a human donor with T large granular lymphocyte leukemia. Some clones in this sample may be carry-over from other donors' samples.

The rearrangement uses TRBV18 and TRBJ2-2, with D uncertain. Germline V gene data show CDR1 as KGHSH and CDR2 as LQKENI. The CDR3 runs 15 residues. Deletions cut 3 bases from V and 3 bases from J, with 11 bases between. The CDR3 bases are TGTGCCAGCTCACCGTACGGGTCCGACACCGGGGAGCTGTTTTTT. This translates into CASSPYGSDTGELFF.

This chain uses TRBV15 with TRBJ1-3; 10 positions match TRBD1. The CDR3 runs to 19 residues. The germline gives CDR1 LNHNV, CDR2 YYDKDF (reference sequence). Unmatched junction bases numbered 10, after V lost 0 bases and J lost 2 bases. The CDR3, as DNA: TGTGCCACCAGCAGAGATCTAGGCGCCGGGACAGGGGCTGGAAACACCATATATTTT. It codes for CATSRDLGAGTGAGNTIYF.

V usage is TRBV7-2 and J usage is TRBJ2-5; tentatively, D is TRBD2 (6 bases). V lost 2 bases to trimming and J lost 5 bases, with 15 bases between them. CDR3 length equals 15 residues. CDR1 and CDR2 from the germline V gene are SGHTA and FQGNSA. The chain's CDR3 is CASSLIRGSGETQYF. CDR3 sequence (DNA): TGTGCCAGCAGCTTAATACGGGGGTCCGGGGAGACCCAGTACTTC.

V usage is TRBV4-3 and J usage is TRBJ2-7, with no clear D. The CDR3 is made up of 16 amino acids. In germline, CDR1 is LGHNA, CDR2 YSLEER. V was trimmed by 0 bases and J by 3 bases, leaving 15 bases between them. The CDR3 loop is CASSQEAAGSDYEQYF. The CDR3 DNA is TGCGCCAGCAGCCAAGAGGCCGCCGGATCCGACTACGAGCAGTACTTC.

The chain employs TRBV29-1 and TRBJ2-5, with no clear D. The CDR3 loop spans 11 amino acids. Germline V gene sequence: CDR1 SQVTM, CDR2 ANQGSEA. V was trimmed by 5 bases and J by 1 base, leaving 5 bases between them. The CDR3 protein is CSVLAQETQYF. CDR3 DNA sequence: TGCAGCGTTTTAGCCCAAGAGACCCAGTACTTC.

In this sample, this clone turned up once. This rearrangement joins TRBV5-4 to TRBJ1-3, with 9 nucleotides matching TRBD1. The junction had 3 bases not matched to a gene; V was cut back by 3 bases and J by 5 bases. Germline CDR1 is SGHNT and CDR2 is YYREEE (reference sequence). This CDR3 region has 14 residues. Here the CDR3 DNA reads TGTGCCAGCAGCTCGGGACAGGGCAGAAACACCATATATTTT. This encodes CASSSGQGRNTIYF.

The chain uses TRBV14 and TRBJ2-7, with D possibly being TRBD1 (6 bases). V was clipped by 5 bases and J by 2 bases, with 10 bases between them. CDR3 length: 13 amino acids. Germline loops: CDR1 SGHDN, CDR2 FVKESK. The CDR3, as DNA: TGTGCCAGCAGCAGACAGGCCACCTACGAGCAGTACTTC. Encoded protein: CASSRQATYEQYF.

This chain joins TRBV6-5 and TRBJ2-3; TRBD2 aligns across 8 bases. CDR3 size: 15 residues. Germline CDR1 and CDR2: MNHEY and SVGAGI. V lost 7 bases to trimming and J lost 0 bases; unmatched junction nucleotides: 6. Written as DNA, the CDR3 is TGTGCCAGCACCGTTCGCGGGGGGAGCACAGATACGCAGTATTTT. This sequence encodes CASTVRGGSTDTQYF.

The V and J genes are TRBV30 and TRBJ1-1; 7 bases are a match to TRBD1. The CDR3 extends over 13 amino acids. Germline V gene lookup returns CDR1 GTSNPN and CDR2 SVGIG (reference sequence). Trimming cost V 2 bases and J 5 bases; bases outside gene matches: 5. The CDR3 coding sequence is TGTGCCTGGAGTCGGGACAGTAGTACTGAAGCTTTCTTT. Residues: CAWSRDSSTEAFF.

This rearrangement joins TRBV10-3 to TRBJ2-7, with 12 nucleotides matching TRBD2. Germline loops: CDR1 ENHRY, CDR2 SYGVKD. The CDR3 runs to 15 residues. J gave up 5 bases and V 3 bases, and 5 bases lay outside the gene matches. The DNA of the CDR3 is TGTGCCATCAGTGACCTAGCGGGGGGGATCGACGAGCAGTACTTC. Its translation is CAISDLAGGIDEQYF.

This chain uses TRBV5-1 with TRBJ1-6; 8 nucleotides agree with TRBD1. Germline CDR1 SGHRS, CDR2 YFSETQ. Trimming took 4 bases from V and 6 from J; bases not matched to a gene: 6. The CDR3 covers 15 residues. This CDR3 is CASSPRQGFNSPLHF. CDR3 sequence (DNA): TGCGCCAGCAGCCCCAGACAGGGGTTTAATTCACCCCTCCACTTT.

The rearrangement links TRBV6-5 to TRBJ1-2; D unresolved. CDR1 is MNHEY, CDR2 SVGAGI, per germline. The CDR3 contains 14 residues. V shed 9 bases and J shed 1 base, with 15 bases lying between them. The CDR3 sequence: CASNSDGNNYGYTF. The CDR3 DNA reads TGTGCCAGTAACTCGGACGGGAATAACTATGGCTACACCTTC.

The rearrangement joins TRBV5-1 to TRBJ1-2; D ambiguous. The V end was cut by 2 bases, the J end by 6 bases, with 8 bases between. Germline CDR1 SGHRS, CDR2 YFSETQ. The CDR3 runs to 12 residues. In DNA, the CDR3 is TGCGCCAGCAGCTTCGACAACCATGGCTACACCTTC. Translated: CASSFDNHGYTF.

This clone was seen only once. The chain joins TRBV5-6 to TRBJ2-7; no definite D call. Looked up from germline, CDR1 is SGHDT and CDR2 is YYEEEE. The V and J ends lost 0 bases and 8 bases respectively, with 9 bases between them. The CDR3 loop spans 12 amino acids. The CDR3 nucleotides read TGTGCCAGCAGCTTGGGCCCTACGCAGCAGTACTTC. This encodes CASSLGPTQQYF. Filled out from reference TRBV5-6 and TRBJ2-7, the complete variable domain reads DAGVTQSPTHLIKTRGQQVTLRCSPKSGHDTVSWYQQALGQGPQFIFQYYEEEERQRGNFPDRFSGHQFPNYSSELNVNALLLGDSALYLCASSLGPTQQYFGPGTRLTVT.

The chain joins TRBV11-2 to TRBJ1-4; the D is unclear. Germline lookup yields CDR1 SGHAT and CDR2 FQNNGV. CDR3 length: 15 residues. Trimming shortened V by 2 bases and J by 0 bases, and 7 bases separated the two germline ends. The CDR3 DNA reads TGTGCCAGCAGCTTAAACCCAGCAACTAATGAAAAACTGTTTTTT. Translating it yields CASSLNPATNEKLFF.

The chain is built from TRBV6-6 and TRBJ2-7; no clear D gene. The CDR3 is 11 residues long. Germline V lookup: CDR1 MNHNY, CDR2 SVGAGI (reference sequence). Trimming left V 8 bases short and J 3 bases short, with 8 bases between. CDR3 sequence reads: CASEANYEQYF. The CDR3 coding sequence is TGTGCCAGCGAAGCTAACTACGAGCAGTACTTC.

The chain links TRBV11-2 to TRBJ1-6; a possible D gene is TRBD1 (5 bases). The CDR3 loop spans 16 amino acids. Germline CDR1 SGHAT, CDR2 FQNNGV. Trimming removed 6 bases at V and 0 bases at J, with 12 bases between. CDR3 in DNA: TGTGCCAGCAGTCCAGGGTTGCGCTCCTATAATTCACCCCTCCACTTT. Translating it yields CASSPGLRSYNSPLHF.

This clone was observed a handful of times. The CDR3 region has the DNA TGTGCCAGCAGCTCCAGAGATTATAATTCACCCCTCCACTTT. Its protein is CASSSRDYNSPLHF. The J gene is TRBJ1-6, the V gene TRBV7-9; D gene ambiguous. The V gene lost 4 bases and the J gene lost 4 bases, with 8 bases spanning the gap. CDR3 size: 14 residues. Germline CDR1 SEHNR, CDR2 FQNEAQ (reference sequence).

The chain joins TRBV30 to TRBJ2-5; D remains ambiguous. Looked up from germline, CDR1 is GTSNPN and CDR2 is SVGIG (reference sequence). Trimming took 8 bases from V and 1 from J, leaving 14 bases between them. This CDR3 spans 13 amino acids. The chain's CDR3 is CAGWKRSQETQYF. Here the CDR3 DNA reads TGTGCCGGCTGGAAGCGTAGCCAAGAGACCCAGTACTTC.

The chain recombines TRBV5-4 with TRBJ2-2; 10 bases are shared with TRBD2. V gave up 3 bases and J gave up 5 bases; unmatched junction bases: 7. This CDR3 contains 16 residues. The germline V gene has CDR1 SGHNT and CDR2 YYREEE (reference sequence). The chain's CDR3 is CASSSVLAGDTGELFF. Written as DNA, the CDR3 is TGTGCCAGCAGCTCCGTTCTAGCGGGGGATACCGGGGAGCTGTTTTTT. The full variable domain, completed using reference TRBV5-4 and TRBJ2-2, is ETGVTQSPTHLIKTRGQQVTLRCSSQSGHNTVSWYQQALGQGPQFIFQYYREEENGRGNFPPRFSGLQFPNYSSELNVNALELDDSALYLCASSSVLAGDTGELFFGEGSRLTVL.

The CDR3 nucleotides are TGCGCCAGCAGCCTAGGTACATCATACAATGAGCAGTTCTTC. Its translation: CASSLGTSYNEQFF. V and J are TRBV5-1 and TRBJ2-1; no definite D call. CDR3 length equals 14 residues. Germline V gene sequence: CDR1 SGHRS, CDR2 YFSETQ. Deletions cut 4 bases from V and 4 bases from J, with 12 bases between.

This clone was seen more than once but under ten times. The chain joins TRBV28 to TRBJ1-3; D gene unclear. V was shortened by 3 bases and J by 0 bases, with 6 bases between the two germline ends. Per germline, CDR1 MDHEN and CDR2 SYDVKM. This CDR3 contains 14 residues. The CDR3 nucleotides are TGTGCCAGCAGTTTGTCTGACTCTGGAAACACCATATATTTT. Amino acid sequence: CASSLSDSGNTIYF.

This clone was seen more than once but under ten times. V gene TRBV10-2 combines with J gene TRBJ1-6; D unclear. The V and J ends lost 7 bases and 2 bases respectively, with 12 bases between them. The CDR3 covers 15 residues. Germline-derived CDR1 and CDR2 are WSHSY and SAAADI. For the CDR3, the DNA is TGCGCCAGCACCGACGGCACTACCTATAATTCACCCCTCCACTTT. It codes for CASTDGTTYNSPLHF.

In nucleotides, the CDR3 is TGCGCCAGCAGATCCGCGGGGGGCCCAACTAATGAAAAACTGTTTTTT. Its protein product is CASRSAGGPTNEKLFF. The chain recombines TRBV5-1 with TRBJ1-4, with a tentative D call TRBD1 (6 bases). V was trimmed by 5 bases and J by 0 bases, leaving 14 bases between them. The V gene's germline CDR1 is SGHRS and CDR2 YFSETQ. This CDR3 comprises 16 residues.

The chain has TRBV11-2 and TRBJ1-1, with D perhaps TRBD1 (5 bases). The CDR3 contains 13 residues. With 4 bases removed from V and 7 bases from J, the gap between germline ends came to 13 bases. Germline V CDR1 and CDR2: SGHAT, FQNNGV. The CDR3 here is CASSSFRDGEAFF. CDR3 nucleotide sequence: TGTGCCAGCAGCTCGTTTAGGGACGGTGAAGCTTTCTTT.

The genes are TRBV18 and TRBJ1-6; D is possibly TRBD1 (6 bases). The CDR3 totals 13 residues. Germline-derived CDR1 and CDR2 are KGHSH and LQKENI. The V end lost 5 bases, the J end lost 7 bases, and 9 bases lay between the germline ends. The CDR3 loop reads CASSSDRNSPLHF. The CDR3 DNA sequence: TGTGCCAGCTCATCGGACAGAAATTCACCCCTCCACTTT.

There are many counts of this clone. V and J are TRBV2 and TRBJ1-2; D is undetermined. The CDR3 runs to 15 residues. The germline V gene has CDR1 SNHLY and CDR2 FYNNEI. V was shortened by 0 bases and J by 0 bases, with 8 bases between the two germline ends. CDR3 in amino acids: CASSEARGANYGYTF. In DNA form, the CDR3 reads TGTGCCAGCAGTGAAGCGCGCGGAGCTAACTATGGCTACACCTTC. Drawing the rest from reference TRBV2 and TRBJ1-2, the complete variable domain is EPEVTQTPSHQVTQMGQEVILRCVPISNHLYFYWYRQILGQKVEFLVSFYNNEISEKSEIFDDQFSVERPDGSNFTLKIRSTKLEDSAMYFCASSEARGANYGYTFGSGTRLTVV.

This clone was recorded a few times. The chain has TRBV6-1 and TRBJ2-3, with 9 bases that match TRBD2. Germline CDR1 and CDR2: MNHNS and SASEGT. This CDR3 has 15 residues. After removal of 6 bases from V and 3 bases from J, the junction contained 7 bases not matched to a gene. The CDR3 DNA sequence: TGTGCCAGCAGCGAGCAAGCGGGGGGAACAGATACGCAGTATTTT. It specifies CASSEQAGGTDTQYF.